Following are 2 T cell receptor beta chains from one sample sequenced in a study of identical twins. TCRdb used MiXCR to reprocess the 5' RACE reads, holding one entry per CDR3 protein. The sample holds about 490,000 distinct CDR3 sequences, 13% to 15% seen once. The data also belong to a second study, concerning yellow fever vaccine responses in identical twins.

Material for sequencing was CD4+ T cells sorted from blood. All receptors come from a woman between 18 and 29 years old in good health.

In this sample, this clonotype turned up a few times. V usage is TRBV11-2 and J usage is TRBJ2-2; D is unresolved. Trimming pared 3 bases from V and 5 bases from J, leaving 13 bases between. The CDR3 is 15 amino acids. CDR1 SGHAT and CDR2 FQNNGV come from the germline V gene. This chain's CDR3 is CASSFSLPRTGELFF. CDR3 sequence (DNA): TGTGCCAGCAGCTTTTCCCTCCCGAGGACCGGGGAGCTGTTTTTT. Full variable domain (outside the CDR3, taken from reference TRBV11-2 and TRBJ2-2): EAGVAQSPRYKIIEKRQSVAFWCNPISGHATLYWYQQILGQGPKLLIQFQNNGVVDDSQLPKDRFSAERLKGVDSTLKIQPAKLEDSAVYLCASSFSLPRTGELFFGEGSRLTVL.

The CDR3 loop reads CASSLKEAGGSHGYTF. The CDR3 DNA follows: TGTGCCAGCAGCCTCAAGGAGGCAGGGGGCAGTCATGGCTACACCTTC. The chain has TRBV7-9 and TRBJ1-2; 8 nucleotides agree with TRBD1. The J segment lost 6 bases and the V segment lost 5 bases, leaving 14 bases of the junction unmatched. CDR3 length: 16 amino acids. The germline gives CDR1 SEHNR, CDR2 FQNEAQ (reference sequence).